The 26 T cell receptor beta chains listed next were all sequenced from one sample in a study of T-cell memory formation after mild COVID-19. TCRdb re-derived calls from the 5' RACE reads in MiXCR, one entry per CDR3 protein. Of roughly 180,000 distinct CDR3 sequences listed, 11% are singletons. The specimen was PBMCs or a T cell subset sorted from them (not recorded which). The source of these receptors is a man between 18 and 29 years old who had mild COVID-19 (a few samples of this study predate the infection). Cell type and time point are not known.

Only a few counts were recorded for this clonotype. The chain links TRBV7-9 to TRBJ2-3; 10 bases agree with TRBD1. J gave up 0 bases and V 10 bases, and 4 bases lay outside the gene matches. The CDR3 is 14 residues long. From germline, CDR1 is SEHNR and CDR2 FQNEAQ (reference sequence). This CDR3 is CATPGQGSTDTQYF. The CDR3 nucleotides are TGTGCCACCCCGGGACAGGGGAGCACAGATACGCAGTATTTT.

Only a few counts were recorded for this clonotype. The chain links TRBV18 to TRBJ1-1; D is unclear. The CDR3 consists of 16 residues. V lost 3 bases and J lost 2, with 16 bases in between. Germline V gives CDR1 KGHSH, CDR2 LQKENI. In DNA form, the CDR3 reads TGTGCCAGCTCACCGCCTACTTGGACCGGAAACACTGAAGCTTTCTTT. The encoded protein is CASSPPTWTGNTEAFF.

In its sample, this clonotype was seen a few times. The rearrangement joins TRBV12-3 or TRBV12-4 to TRBJ1-4; tentative D call: TRBD1 (6 bases). Trimming took 6 bases from V and 8 from J, leaving 13 bases between them. The CDR3 runs to 13 residues. CDR3 region: CASRSQGGEKLFF. The CDR3 bases are TGTGCCAGCAGGTCTCAAGGGGGGGAAAAACTGTTTTTT.

The chain recombines TRBV20-1 with TRBJ1-2; 8 bases line up with TRBD1. The germline V gene has CDR1 DFQATT and CDR2 SNEGSKA (reference sequence). V was pared by 3 bases and J by 8 bases, with 2 bases of the junction left unmatched. The CDR3 consists of 11 residues. CDR3 sequence: CSASRGPGYTF. CDR3 DNA sequence: TGCAGTGCTAGCAGGGGGCCAGGCTACACCTTC.

The V gene is TRBV6-5, the J gene TRBJ2-7; the D gene could be TRBD1 or TRBD2 (6 bases each). V lost 2 bases and J lost 6, with 17 bases in between. Germline V gene data show CDR1 as MNHEY and CDR2 as SVGAGI. CDR3 length equals 15 residues. CDR3 in amino acids: CASSYKGTPGGEQYF. The CDR3 DNA follows: TGTGCCAGCAGTTACAAAGGGACACCCGGGGGCGAGCAGTACTTC.

This clonotype showed up just a few times. The rearrangement joins TRBV9 to TRBJ1-6; 8 nucleotides line up with TRBD1. The ends lost 4 bases at V and 0 bases at J; junction bases unmatched: 6. Germline loops: CDR1 SGDLS, CDR2 YYNGEE. The CDR3 is 17 residues long. The CDR3 coding sequence is TGTGCCAGCAGCCTGGGACAGGAGAGCTCCTATAATTCACCCCTCCACTTT. It yields the protein CASSLGQESSYNSPLHF.

This clonotype was detected many times. The rearrangement uses TRBV7-2 and TRBJ2-5; perhaps TRBD2 as D (6 bases). The CDR3 loop spans 15 amino acids. Germline V gene lookup returns CDR1 SGHTA and CDR2 FQGNSA. The V gene lost 5 bases and the J gene lost 2 bases, with 15 bases spanning the gap. The CDR3 here is CASSLRSGRQETQYF. DNA for the CDR3: TGTGCCAGCAGCCTCCGGTCAGGGAGGCAAGAGACCCAGTACTTC.

This clonotype has ten or more counts. The CDR3 DNA reads TGTGCCAGCAGTTATGGGGCTAGCGGGGGGCAAGAGACCCAGTACTTC. Protein product: CASSYGASGGQETQYF. The V call is TRBV6-5, the J call TRBJ2-5, with 11 bases identical to TRBD2. The CDR3 length is 16 residues. Germline CDR1 reads MNHEY; CDR2 reads SVGAGI. Losses at the gene ends were 3 bases for V and 2 bases for J; bases not matched to a gene: 5.

This clonotype occurred a few times. The J gene is TRBJ1-1, the V gene TRBV6-1; D call uncertain. This CDR3 contains 12 residues. Deletions cut 3 bases from V and 3 bases from J, with 5 bases between. The germline V gene encodes CDR1 MNHNS and CDR2 SASEGT. CDR3 region: CASSDFDTEAFF. The CDR3 nucleotides read TGTGCCAGCAGTGATTTCGACACTGAAGCTTTCTTT.

This clonotype occurred many times. J is TRBJ1-2 and V is TRBV12-3 or TRBV12-4; no definite D call. The CDR3 covers 14 residues. The ends were cut back, 3 bases at V and 4 bases at J, with 12 bases in the middle. CDR3 protein: CASSLLRSSYGYTF. DNA for the CDR3: TGTGCCAGCAGTTTGCTCCGCAGCTCCTATGGCTACACCTTC.

This clonotype turned up a few times. V and J are TRBV4-3 and TRBJ1-6; D not certain. CDR1 and CDR2 from the germline V gene are LGHNA and YSLEER. The CDR3 consists of 15 residues. Trimming stripped 0 bases from V and 9 bases from J, with 12 bases between. CDR3 DNA: TGCGCCAGCAGCCAAGAAATAAGGGTTGGTTCACCCCTCCACTTT. Residues: CASSQEIRVGSPLHF.

The sample holds many counts of this clonotype. The CDR3 DNA follows: TGTGCCAGCAGCCCCACTGATCTAGCGGACGAGCAGTTCTTC. Its translation is CASSPTDLADEQFF. The rearrangement uses TRBV7-3 and TRBJ2-1, with 7 bases matching TRBD2. V was pared by 5 bases and J by 10 bases, with 11 bases of the junction left unmatched. The germline V gene encodes CDR1 SGHTA and CDR2 FQGTGA. The CDR3 is 14 residues long. Together with reference TRBV7-3 and TRBJ2-1, the CDR3 gives the full variable domain: GAGVSQTPSNKVTEKGKYVELRCDPISGHTALYWYRQSLGQGPEFLIYFQGTGAADDSGLPNDRFFAVRPEGSVSTLKIQRTERGDSAVYLCASSPTDLADEQFFGPGTRLTVL.

In its sample, this clonotype was seen many times. The chain employs TRBV6-5 and TRBJ1-1; D is possibly TRBD1 (5 bases). Germline assignment: CDR1 MNHEY and CDR2 SVGAGI. CDR3 length: 14 residues. The V end lost 2 bases, the J end lost 4 bases, and 11 bases lay between the germline ends. CDR3 nucleotides: TGTGCCAGCAGTTACAGGGACTGGAGCACTGAAGCTTTCTTT. Translating it yields CASSYRDWSTEAFF.

This clonotype was seen many times. The J gene is TRBJ1-1, the V gene TRBV12-3 or TRBV12-4; a weak D match, TRBD1 (5 bases). V lost 7 bases, J lost 4 bases, and 16 bases lay in between. The CDR3 has 14 amino acids. CDR3 DNA sequence: TGTGCCAGCACGCCGGGCAGGGCGAGCACTGAAGCTTTCTTT. Its translation: CASTPGRASTEAFF.

As to this clonotype: A junction end diverges from the germline sequence, so it may reflect a read error. The chain has TRBV5-1 and TRBJ1-6, with TRBD1 identical over 7 bases. The CDR3 covers 13 residues. CDR1 and CDR2 (germline): SGHRS, YFSETQ. CDR3 nucleotide sequence: TGCGCCAGCAGCTTAGGGACAGATTCACCCATCCACTTT. It encodes CASSLGTDSPIHF.

This sequence joins TRBV10-3 and TRBJ1-1; D not resolved. This CDR3 is 14 amino acids long. From germline, CDR1 is ENHRY and CDR2 SYGVKD. Trimming removed 3 bases at V and 0 bases at J, with 8 bases between. As DNA, the CDR3 is TGTGCCATCAGTGATAGAAAGATGAACACTGAAGCTTTCTTT. Translating gives CAISDRKMNTEAFF.

This clonotype was seen repeatedly, ten times or more. This chain joins TRBV7-3 and TRBJ2-1, with TRBD1 identical over 9 bases. V trimming: 6 bases; J trimming: 5 bases; junction bases outside the gene matches: 5. This CDR3 contains 14 residues. Germline V lookup: CDR1 SGHTA, CDR2 FQGTGA. CDR3 protein: CASRTGTGNNEQFF. Written as DNA, the CDR3 is TGTGCCAGCAGAACCGGGACAGGGAACAATGAGCAGTTCTTC.

This clonotype was observed many times. This chain links TRBV5-5 with TRBJ2-1; D may be TRBD2 (6 bases). With 3 bases removed from V and 9 bases from J, the gap between germline ends came to 13 bases. The germline V gene has CDR1 SGHKS and CDR2 YYEKEE (reference sequence). The CDR3 spans 13 residues. CDR3 DNA sequence: TGTGCCAGCAGCTCAGTGGGGGACTTTGAGCAGTTCTTC. Residues: CASSSVGDFEQFF. Full variable domain (remainder filled in from reference TRBV5-5 and TRBJ2-1): DAGVTQSPTHLIKTRGQQVTLRCSPISGHKSVSWYQQVLGQGPQFIFQYYEKEERGRGNFPDRFSARQFPNYSSELNVNALLLGDSALYLCASSSVGDFEQFFGPGTRLTVL.

This sequence joins TRBV7-2 and TRBJ2-5, with D perhaps matching TRBD2 (5 bases). V shed 5 bases and J shed 4 bases, with 14 bases lying between them. Germline CDR1 reads SGHTA; CDR2 reads FQGNSA. CDR3 size: 14 residues. The CDR3 spells CASSLGMPPETQYF. Written as DNA, the CDR3 is TGTGCCAGCAGCCTCGGGATGCCCCCAGAGACCCAGTACTTC. The full variable domain, in which reference TRBV7-2 and TRBJ2-5 provide the parts outside the CDR3, is GAGVSQSPSNKVTEKGKDVELRCDPISGHTALYWYRQSLGQGLEFLIYFQGNSAPDKSGLPSDRFSAERTGGSVSTLTIQRTQQEDSAVYLCASSLGMPPETQYFGPGTRLLVL.

The CDR3 sequence: CSASGGGYEQYV. The DNA for the CDR3 is TGCAGTGCTAGCGGGGGCGGCTACGAGCAGTACGTC. This sequence joins TRBV20-1 and TRBJ2-7, with D possibly called TRBD1 or TRBD2 (6 bases each). CDR3 length: 12 amino acids. V lost 3 bases and J 3 bases, leaving 9 bases between the germline ends. The germline V gene has CDR1 DFQATT and CDR2 SNEGSKA (reference sequence).

Many counts were recorded for this clonotype. V and J are TRBV5-1 and TRBJ1-6, with 7 bases that match TRBD1. Germline CDR1 reads SGHRS; CDR2 reads YFSETQ. CDR3 length equals 18 residues. V trimming: 4 bases; J trimming: 2 bases; junction bases outside the gene matches: 12. The CDR3 loop reads CASSMEQGSSTYNSPLHF. In nucleotides, the CDR3 is TGCGCCAGCAGCATGGAACAGGGGAGCAGCACCTATAATTCACCCCTCCACTTT.

The CDR3 spells CASTSAGGGETQYF. CDR3 sequence (DNA): TGTGCCAGCACTTCGGCAGGGGGCGGGGAGACCCAGTACTTC. V usage is TRBV7-9 and J usage is TRBJ2-5, with 8 bases lining up with TRBD1. With 7 bases clipped from V and 5 bases from J, the junction kept 9 bases outside the gene matches. This CDR3 is built from 14 residues. The germline V gene has CDR1 SEHNR and CDR2 FQNEAQ (reference sequence). The complete variable domain, with remaining parts taken from reference TRBV7-9 and TRBJ2-5, reads DTGVSQNPRHKITKRGQNVTFRCDPISEHNRLYWYRQTLGQGPEFLTYFQNEAQLEKSRLLSDRFSAERPKGSFSTLEIQRTEQGDSAMYLCASTSAGGGETQYFGPGTRLLVL.

In its sample, this clonotype was seen a few times. The chain has TRBV12-3 or TRBV12-4 and TRBJ1-3, with TRBD1 identical over 8 bases. This CDR3 comprises 15 residues. The ends lost 11 bases at V and 2 bases at J; junction bases unmatched: 11. The CDR3 region has the DNA TGTGCCTCAGCCCCGGGACAGGAGACTGGAAACACCATATATTTT. It translates to CASAPGQETGNTIYF.

V gene TRBV12-3 or TRBV12-4 combines with J gene TRBJ2-3; 11 nucleotides match TRBD2. The V segment lost 4 bases and the J segment 4 bases; nucleotides outside the gene matches: 10. This CDR3 is 17 amino acids long. The CDR3 loop is CASSSWVAGGGADTQYF. The CDR3 coding sequence is TGTGCCAGCAGTTCGTGGGTAGCGGGGGGGGGTGCAGATACGCAGTATTTT.

This clonotype was observed a few times. This chain connects TRBV5-6 to TRBJ2-7; a weak D match, TRBD1 (6 bases). CDR3 length equals 13 residues. V dropped 7 bases and J dropped 3 bases, with 14 bases sitting between them. Germline CDR1 and CDR2: SGHDT and YYEEEE. The CDR3, as DNA: TGTGCCAGCGTTGTCCGGGACAACTACGAGCAGTACTTC. Encoded protein: CASVVRDNYEQYF.

This clonotype turned up a few times. This chain connects TRBV20-1 to TRBJ2-7; D uncertain. Germline CDR1 and CDR2: DFQATT and SNEGSKA (reference sequence). With 3 bases removed from V and 0 bases from J, the gap between germline ends came to 9 bases. The CDR3 is made up of 13 amino acids. The DNA for the CDR3 is TGCAGTGCTAGTTCTGGTGTCTCCTACGAGCAGTACTTC. Translating it yields CSASSGVSYEQYF.